The clone carrying this T cell receptor (beta chain) was found a few times. The antigen is unknown. Other DNA sequences in the same sample also yield this CDR3. This sample is drawn from a study of shared clonotypes between healthy human individuals. Study-level background: The study used three CD4 naive, three CD4 memory, two CD8 naive and one CD8 memory plate per donor.

Each sorted subset replicate got 200 ng genomic DNA, roughly 30,000 genomes. Assay used: immunoSEQ multiplex PCR; TCRdb lists only in-frame clones, some missing. The sample lists 2 million to 2.5 million clones; less than 95% were seen once. General observations from the study: Between a handful of donors, naive CD4 clonotypes were shared at a level of about 5%.

Naive CD8 cells lacked CD45RO and underwent positive selection for CCR7, leaving out terminally differentiated effector memory CD45RA+ cells. Adult donors, all healthy and HIV-negative, had no recent acute infections or vaccinations. V was shortened by 4 bases and J by 5 bases, with 2 bases between the two germline ends. Germline assignment: CDR1 SGHAT and CDR2 FQNNGV. There are 11 residues in the CDR3. The rearrangement links TRBV11-2 to TRBJ2-2; D not resolved. The sequenced sample consisted of naive CD8+ T cells sorted from blood. This clonotype was obtained from a young man in good health. The CDR3: CASSYTGELFF. Here the CDR3 DNA reads TGTGCCAGCAGCTATACCGGGGAGCTGTTTTTT.